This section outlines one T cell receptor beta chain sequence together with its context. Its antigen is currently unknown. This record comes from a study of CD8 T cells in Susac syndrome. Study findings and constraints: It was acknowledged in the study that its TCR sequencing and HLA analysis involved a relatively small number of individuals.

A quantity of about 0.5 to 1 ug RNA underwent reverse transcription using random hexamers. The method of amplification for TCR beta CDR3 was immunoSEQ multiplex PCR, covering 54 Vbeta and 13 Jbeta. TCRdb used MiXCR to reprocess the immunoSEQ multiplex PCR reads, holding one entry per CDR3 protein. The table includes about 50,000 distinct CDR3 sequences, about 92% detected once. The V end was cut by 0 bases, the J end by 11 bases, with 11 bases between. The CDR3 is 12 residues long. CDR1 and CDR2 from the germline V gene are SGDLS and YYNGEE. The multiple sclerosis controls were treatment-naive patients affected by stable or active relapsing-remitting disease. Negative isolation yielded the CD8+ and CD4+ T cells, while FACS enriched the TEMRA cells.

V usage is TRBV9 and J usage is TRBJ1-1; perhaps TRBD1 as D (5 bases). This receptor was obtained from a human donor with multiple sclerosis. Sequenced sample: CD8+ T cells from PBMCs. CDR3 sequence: CASSVEGRMAFF. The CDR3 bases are TGTGCCAGCAGCGTAGAGGGACGAATGGCTTTCTTT.